This T cell receptor beta chain was documented in a study of blood T cell repertoires in COVID-19. The overall study: Sources were T cells, B-cell-depleted T cells, or PBMCs; the material itself was cDNA or gDNA.

Per the germline V gene, CDR1 is SGHDN and CDR2 is FVKESK. The CDR3 has 14 residues. V gave up 7 bases and J gave up 7 bases, with 14 bases separating them. Original processing methods: Estimation of nucleated cell counts was performed using reference gene primer amplification. TCRdb's copy holds only in-frame clones and misses some; the assay was immunoSEQ multiplex PCR. From that table come the V and J calls and clone size; the DNA was used to work out D and trimming. The table records about 320,000 clones, around 85% of them present only once. In terms of age and location, participants ranged from about 18 to 95 years and lived in around 22 US areas. Cohorts were determined from participant-reported clinical history.

Sequencing was carried out using PBMCs or T cells enriched from blood (not recorded which). The clonotype was recovered from a woman aged 30 to 39 who had been exposed to COVID-19. V is TRBV14 and J is TRBJ1-6, with D possibly TRBD1 on 6 matching bases. The CDR3 loop is CASKTTGENSPLHF. DNA for the CDR3: TGTGCCAGCAAAACGACAGGAGAGAATTCACCCCTCCACTTT.